In its sample, the clone carrying this T cell receptor beta chain was seen a few times. Antigen specificity is unknown. The record originates from a study of blood T cells in healthy people across ages. The second PCR ran about 6 to 12 cycles with a sample-barcoded 5' primer and J-beta primers. TCRdb itself ran the 5' RACE reads through MiXCR, one entry per CDR3 protein. The sample shows just over 800,000 distinct CDR3 sequences, roughly 60% of them seen only once. CDR1 DFQATT and CDR2 SNEGSKA come from the germline V gene (reference sequence). With 6 bases clipped from V and 2 bases from J, the junction kept 5 bases outside the gene matches. The CDR3 has 13 residues. Whole-study results and caveats: Roughly linear declines in TCR beta diversity per million T cells occurred with age.

This sequence originates from a man aged 25-40 years in good health. Specimen: blood. The V and J genes are TRBV20-1 and TRBJ2-5, with 8 bases matching TRBD1. The CDR3 loop is CSAPRTGQETQYF. CDR3 DNA: TGCAGTGCGCCCAGGACAGGGCAAGAGACCCAGTACTTC.